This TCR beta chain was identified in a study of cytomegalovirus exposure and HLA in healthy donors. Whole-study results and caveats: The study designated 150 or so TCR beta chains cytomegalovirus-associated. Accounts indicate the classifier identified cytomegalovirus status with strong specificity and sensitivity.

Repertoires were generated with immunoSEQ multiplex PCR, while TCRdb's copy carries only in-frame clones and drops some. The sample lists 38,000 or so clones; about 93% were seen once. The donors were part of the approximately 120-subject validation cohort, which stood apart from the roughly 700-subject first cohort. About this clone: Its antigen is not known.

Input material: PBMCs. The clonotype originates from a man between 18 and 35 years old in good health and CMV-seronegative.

The CDR3 nucleotides are TGCGCCAGCAGCCCCGCGATAGCGTCCACTGAAGCTTTCTTT. This gives the protein CASSPAIASTEAFF. The chain joins TRBV5-1 to TRBJ1-1, with unresolved D. The CDR3 spans 14 residues. CDR1 and CDR2 (germline): SGHRS, YFSETQ. Trimming cost V 4 bases and J 4 bases, with 14 bases left between them.